This T cell receptor (beta chain) was found in a study of cytomegalovirus exposure and HLA in healthy donors. Germline V gives CDR1 SGHDN, CDR2 FVKESK. Trimming took 4 bases from V and 0 from J; bases not matched to a gene: 3. The CDR3 sequence is 15 residues long. PCR involved 60 Vbeta and 13 Jbeta primers. This table comes from immunoSEQ multiplex PCR, and its TCRdb copy is limited to in-frame clones, with some not included. Found here are under 85,000 clones; the top ten clones hold roughly 15%. Sequencing used PBMCs. The TCR sequence derives from a boy younger than 18 in good health and CMV-seronegative. The V gene is TRBV14, the J gene TRBJ2-1, with 7 bases lining up with TRBD1. The DNA of the CDR3 is TGTGCCAGCAGCCCCCCAGGGGGCTCCTACAATGAGCAGTTCTTC. Translated: CASSPPGGSYNEQFF.